A single sample is the source of the 13 T cell receptor beta chains below, sequenced in a study of regulatory T cells in long-lasting Graves disease. The time point was: newly diagnosed GD, antithyroid drugs for less than 3 months. There was RNA extracted from PBMCs, and the TCR library was made from it. Arm-PCR of CDR3 regions and iRepertoire HTBI primers were the basis on which TCR beta libraries were built. TCRdb re-analysed the multiplex PCR reads in MiXCR, keeping a single row per CDR3 protein. Altogether roughly 420,000 distinct CDR3 sequences are present, roughly 15% being singletons, with the ten largest covering 20% to 25%. This sample also belongs to another study, concerning T cells in Graves' hyperthyroidism and ophthalmopathy.

The source material was peripheral blood mononuclear cells (PBMCs), sampled at new diagnosis, from a patient treated with antithyroid drugs. The receptors were sampled from a woman younger than 35 with Graves disease.

This clonotype appeared many times. The V call is TRBV28, the J call TRBJ2-7; D might be TRBD2 (6 bases). Germline V gene data show CDR1 as MDHEN and CDR2 as SYDVKM. V was trimmed by 2 bases and J by 6 bases, leaving 14 bases between them. The CDR3 length is 14 residues. The CDR3 bases are TGTGCCAGCAGTTTAGGGGCGGGAACAGGCGAGCAGTACTTC. Protein: CASSLGAGTGEQYF.

This clonotype has a handful of counts. The chain uses TRBV28 and TRBJ1-3; D remains ambiguous. Germline-derived CDR1 and CDR2 are MDHEN and SYDVKM. There are 14 residues in the CDR3. Trimming removed 4 bases at V and 1 base at J, with 8 bases between. CDR3 sequence: CASSYKTSGNTIYF. The CDR3 bases are TGTGCCAGCAGTTACAAAACTTCTGGAAACACCATATATTTT.

On this clonotype: A junction boundary mismatches the germline segment, possibly from a read error. V gene TRBV5-1 combines with J gene TRBJ1-2; D is perhaps TRBD1 (6 bases). The CDR3 totals 16 residues. The germline CDR1 and CDR2 sequences are SGHRS and YFSETQ. CDR3 sequence (DNA): TGTGCCAGCAGCTTGGTTCCTCAACAGGGCTCATATGGCTACACCTTC. This codes for CASSLVPQQGSYGYTF. The complete variable domain, with remaining parts taken from reference TRBV5-1 and TRBJ1-2, reads KAGVTQTPRYLIKTRGQQVTLSCSPISGHRSVSWYQQTPGQGLQFLFEYFSETQRNKGNFPGRFSGRQFSNSRSEMNVSTLELGDSALYLCASSLVPQQGSYGYTFGSGTRLTVV.

This clonotype was seen repeatedly, ten times or more. The chain joins TRBV27 to TRBJ1-2; 7 bases are a match to TRBD1. The CDR3 spans 15 residues. With 2 bases clipped from V and 5 bases from J, the junction kept 8 bases outside the gene matches. Germline-derived CDR1 and CDR2 are MNHEY and SMNVEV (reference sequence). CDR3 residues: CASSLTVGQRYGYTF. The CDR3 nucleotides are TGTGCCAGCAGTTTAACGGTGGGACAGAGATATGGCTACACCTTC.

This clonotype was picked up a small number of times. One end of the junction does not line up with germline, which may come from a read error. This chain uses TRBV5-1 with TRBJ1-6, with D possibly being TRBD1 (5 bases). The CDR3 loop spans 14 amino acids. The V gene's germline CDR1 is SGHRS and CDR2 YFSETQ. Here the CDR3 DNA reads TGTGCCAGCAGCTTGGGGACCGGGAATTCACCCCTCCACTTT. This encodes CASSLGTGNSPLHF.

This clonotype was picked up many times. The J gene is TRBJ2-7, the V gene TRBV12-3 or TRBV12-4, with D possibly being TRBD1 or TRBD2 (6 bases each). The germline V and J ends were trimmed by 2 bases and 12 bases, with 11 bases remaining between them. The CDR3 runs 11 residues. The CDR3 is CASSLTGALYF. Here the CDR3 DNA reads TGTGCCAGCAGTTTAACGGGGGCACTGTACTTC.

In this sample, this clonotype turned up a few times. The rearrangement uses TRBV12-3 or TRBV12-4 and TRBJ1-3; TRBD1 might be the D (6 bases). This CDR3 is 12 amino acids long. Trimming removed 6 bases at V and 6 bases at J, with 9 bases between. CDR3 protein: CASRRQENTIYF. CDR3 nucleotides: TGTGCCAGCAGAAGACAGGAAAACACCATATATTTT.

This clonotype was counted ten times or more. The genes are TRBV11-2 and TRBJ1-1; 9 nucleotides line up with TRBD1. V shed 4 bases and J 6 bases; nucleotides not matched to a gene: 12. The germline V gene has CDR1 SGHAT and CDR2 FQNNGV. The CDR3 is 16 residues long. CDR3 protein: CASSSWRTQGAAEAFF. CDR3 DNA: TGTGCCAGCAGCTCCTGGAGGACACAGGGGGCGGCTGAAGCTTTCTTT.

There are many counts of this clonotype. The chain has TRBV11-2 and TRBJ2-7; possible D gene TRBD1, 6 bases. The CDR3 has 14 residues. The germline CDR1 and CDR2 sequences are SGHAT and FQNNGV. V was shortened by 2 bases and J by 0 bases, with 8 bases between the two germline ends. This CDR3 reads CASSLLGASYEQYF. CDR3 sequence (DNA): TGTGCCAGCAGCTTACTGGGGGCCTCCTACGAGCAGTACTTC. Full variable domain (remainder filled in from reference TRBV11-2 and TRBJ2-7): EAGVAQSPRYKIIEKRQSVAFWCNPISGHATLYWYQQILGQGPKLLIQFQNNGVVDDSQLPKDRFSAERLKGVDSTLKIQPAKLEDSAVYLCASSLLGASYEQYFGPGTRLTVT.

This chain links TRBV6-1 with TRBJ2-1, with D possibly being TRBD1 (6 bases). This CDR3 has 14 residues. Trimming stripped 0 bases from V and 4 bases from J, with 7 bases between. Germline CDR1 and CDR2: MNHNS and SASEGT. The CDR3 DNA is TGTGCCAGCAGTGAAGCGGGGGCATACAATGAGCAGTTCTTC. As protein: CASSEAGAYNEQFF.

This clonotype was observed at least ten times. The rearrangement uses TRBV7-6 and TRBJ1-1; D is unresolved. V dropped 2 bases and J dropped 0 bases, with 7 bases sitting between them. Per germline, CDR1 SGHVS and CDR2 FNYEAQ. The CDR3 has 14 amino acids. CDR3 region: CASSLIGMNTEAFF. CDR3 DNA sequence: TGTGCCAGCAGCTTAATTGGGATGAACACTGAAGCTTTCTTT. Together with reference TRBV7-6 and TRBJ1-1, the CDR3 gives the full variable domain: GAGVSQSPRYKVTKRGQDVALRCDPISGHVSLYWYRQALGQGPEFLTYFNYEAQQDKSGLPNDRFSAERPEGSISTLTIQRTEQRDSAMYRCASSLIGMNTEAFFGQGTRLTVV.

This clonotype has ten or more counts. This chain uses TRBV28 with TRBJ1-3, with 9 nucleotides matching TRBD1. The germline V gene has CDR1 MDHEN and CDR2 SYDVKM. The V and J ends lost 5 bases and 2 bases, in that order; junction bases with no gene match: 13. The CDR3 extends over 18 amino acids. For the CDR3, the DNA is TGTGCCAGCAGTGCCGCCGGGACAGGGCTTTTTCCTGGAAACACCATATATTTT. Translated: CASSAAGTGLFPGNTIYF.

This clonotype was detected many times. The CDR3 sequence is CASSHAFGRMYNEQFF. In nucleotides, the CDR3 is TGTGCCAGCAGTCACGCTTTCGGGAGAATGTACAATGAGCAGTTCTTC. V usage is TRBV7-6 and J usage is TRBJ2-1, with a tentative D call TRBD2 (6 bases). The CDR3 has 16 residues. Germline assignment: CDR1 SGHVS and CDR2 FNYEAQ. V lost 6 bases to trimming and J lost 4 bases, with 19 bases between them.